This T cell receptor beta chain was identified in a study of spatial heterogeneity in lung cancer. Findings and caveats of the study: Tumoral mutation counts were tracked by counts of expanded intratumoral alpha and beta TCRs.

Germline V gene sequence: CDR1 SGHAT, CDR2 FQNNGV. Losses at the gene ends were 7 bases for V and 9 bases for J; bases not matched to a gene: 11. The CDR3 has 15 residues. The time point was: sample taken at primary tumor resection. As regards this clonotype: Its target is not known.

TCRdb passed the 5' RACE reads through MiXCR, listing each CDR3 protein once. The repertoire holds around 100,000 distinct CDR3 sequences, with approximately 4% as singletons. The receptor was derived from a male donor with early-stage non-small cell lung cancer. The material sequenced was lung tumor tissue, taken at surgery. The rearrangement joins TRBV11-2 to TRBJ2-1, with 11 bases fitting TRBD2. The CDR3 sequence: CASKGIGLAGSEQFF. The CDR3 bases are TGTGCCAGCAAGGGGATAGGACTAGCGGGTTCTGAGCAGTTCTTC.